This is a list of T cell receptor beta chains from one sample in a study of PD-1 blockade in mismatch repair-deficient tumors. Method: immunoSEQ multiplex PCR; TCRdb's copy keeps in-frame clones and lacks some. Among 20,000 to 25,000 clones listed, approximately 85% were seen once. Sequencing was performed on peripheral blood, taken 2 weeks after starting pembrolizumab. The receptors were gathered from an adult with mismatch repair-deficient cancer. The CDR3 runs from the conserved cysteine through the conserved F or W. The order of the fields is J gene, V gene, CDR3 protein.

TRBJ1-1	TRBV6-1	CASSEAENTEAFF
TRBJ2-7	TRBV10-3	CAISAGQGAYEQYF
TRBJ2-1	TRBV9	CASSVGTSGRAGEQFF
TRBJ2-1	TRBV9	CASAFSGSQTNEQFF
TRBJ1-3	TRBV4-1	CASSQLPGAGNTIYF
TRBJ2-7	TRBV15	CATSIKPGLAGNPRSYEQYF
TRBJ2-3	TRBV6-4	CASSDGAGADTQYF
TRBJ2-1	TRBV9	CASSITSGSSLGEQFF
TRBJ1-5	TRBV2	CASSDLDQPQHF
TRBJ2-1	TRBV11-2	CASSFGIADYNEQFF
TRBJ2-1	TRBV9	CASSEGLAAYNEQFF
TRBJ2-7	TRBV7-9	CASSSGGTGRTSATYEQYF
TRBJ2-7	TRBV5-5	CASSLAGGHYEQYF
TRBJ2-3	TRBV6-4	CASSDSTSGSDTQYF
TRBJ1-1	TRBV5-1	CASSRSTGGDTEAFF
TRBJ2-4	TRBV18	CASSPGTSGRAAKNIQYF
TRBJ2-2	TRBV4-1	CASSRGGGAASGELFF
TRBJ2-1	TRBV29-1	CSVWGLAGNEQFF
TRBJ1-1	TRBV10-2	CASSGKGARNTEAFF
TRBJ2-4	TRBV27	CASSLKPGQGDVEAKNIQYF
TRBJ2-7	TRBV6-5	CASSYLAGIYEQYF
TRBJ1-4	TRBV5-1	CASSLVPGVGEKLFF
TRBJ1-1	TRBV27	CASRPAGGAGGTEAFF
TRBJ2-6	TRBV4-1	CASSQERQGSGANVLTF
TRBJ1-2	TRBV28	CAIYTRDREGHGYTF
TRBJ2-1	TRBV11-2	CASSSRTLKGEQFF
TRBJ2-3	TRBV2	CASTVDTDTQYF
TRBJ1-5	TRBV30	CAWSFVDQPQHF
TRBJ2-1	TRBV5-4	CASSSGLAGAPKFF
TRBJ1-1	TRBV27	CASRGWGNTEAFF
TRBJ2-5	TRBV6-5	CASSYSGLHEETQYF
TRBJ2-7	TRBV4-1	CASSQDSLEYYEQYF
TRBJ1-1	TRBV19	CASSPAVNTEAFF
TRBJ1-2	TRBV19	CASSLSENSYGYTF
TRBJ2-6	TRBV11-2	CASSPLRGARKRGANVLTF
TRBJ1-1	TRBV9	CASSVGQANTEAFF
TRBJ1-4	TRBV7-6	CASSVTGYGSEKLFF
TRBJ2-5	TRBV7-9	CASSLSGDRVETQYF
TRBJ2-5	TRBV5-1	CASSVAETQYF
TRBJ2-7	TRBV28	CASTVKGTYEQYF
TRBJ2-3	TRBV5-1	CASSLWTGGVDTQYF
TRBJ2-7	TRBV5-4	CASSRGSGDPYEQYF
TRBJ2-7	TRBV30	CAWRPGYGTYEQYF
TRBJ1-1	TRBV30	CAWSVAGVTEAFF
TRBJ2-1	TRBV19	CASSIWDDASGSFEGTYNEQFF
TRBJ2-7	TRBV7-2	CASSLSWGEQYF
TRBJ2-2	TRBV11-1	CASSFRQSNTGELFF
TRBJ2-7	TRBV25-1	CASSNSGTGNEQYF
TRBJ2-5	TRBV18	CASSPANRGHQETQYF
TRBJ2-2	TRBV30	CAWGHLNTGELFF
TRBJ2-7	TRBV27	CASSVGRNYEQYF
TRBJ2-1	TRBV27	CASSPGTSGSNEQFF
TRBJ2-3	TRBV5-6	CASSFTSGRTDTQYF
TRBJ2-4	TRBV19	CASSSRQVWAKNIQYF
TRBJ2-7	TRBV2	CASSVGRGNEQYF
TRBJ2-7	TRBV5-4	CASSLEGSGLFRFSYEQYF
TRBJ1-2	TRBV19	CASSGVANYGYTF
TRBJ2-3	TRBV18	CASSPVASGATDTQYF
TRBJ2-3	TRBV19	CASSPGLAKDTQYF
TRBJ2-7	TRBV19	CATSSGQSYEQYF